This entry lists 17 T cell receptor beta chains sequenced from one sample in a study of T-cell reconstitution after alpha-beta-depleted transplantation in children (TCRdb year 2016). The treatment or condition label of this sample denotes: allogeneic hematopoietic cell transplantation with graft depleted of TCRalphabeta T cells and CD19 B cells. Library preparation was by PCR. Sequenced on an Illumina HiSeq 2500. Molecular barcoding was employed in the preparation of TCR libraries, with unique molecular identifiers being used to normalize TCRbeta repertoire quantification. TCRdb handled the public reads itself, with Q25 trimming in fastp and clone calling in MiXCR, and kept productive beta chains. Identical CDR3 proteins give one entry, which carries the most common genes and DNA. The sample table records around 250,000 distinct CDR3 sequences; about 25% of these occur just once. The top ten clones comprise roughly 2.5% of the sample.

The sample consisted of PBMCs, taken before TCRalphabeta/CD19-depleted stem cell transplant. Every receptor here comes from a girl aged 2 to 10 with Fanconi anemia, due to receive a stem cell transplant.

This clonotype was picked up many times. The chain carries TRBV29-1 and TRBJ2-2; D is unclear. Germline values: CDR1 SQVTM, CDR2 ANQGSEA. CDR3 length: 13 residues. Between the trimmed V and J ends, which lost 5 bases and 6 bases, there was a span of 13 bases. CDR3 nucleotides: TGCAGCGTTTCTACCGGTTTGTCCGGGGAGCTGTTTTTT. This translates into CSVSTGLSGELFF.

This clonotype was observed a handful of times. The chain has TRBV6-1 and TRBJ1-3, with a weak D call TRBD1 (5 bases). The length of the CDR3 is 13 residues. Germline V gives CDR1 MNHNS, CDR2 SASEGT. The V end was cut by 7 bases, the J end by 2 bases, with 9 bases between. The CDR3 protein is CASKDSAGNTIYF. Written as DNA, the CDR3 is TGTGCCAGCAAAGACAGCGCTGGAAACACCATATATTTT.

The chain links TRBV7-8 to TRBJ2-1, with TRBD1 matching over 9 bases. The CDR3 is 19 amino acids. Germline V gene data show CDR1 as SGHVS and CDR2 as FQNEAQ. V gave up 0 bases and J gave up 3 bases; unmatched junction bases: 12. The CDR3 region has the DNA TGTGCCAGCAGCTTAGCACCGGGACAGGGCCTAATCTTCTACAATGAGCAGTTCTTC. This translates into CASSLAPGQGLIFYNEQFF. Complete variable domain (other parts from reference TRBV7-8 and TRBJ2-1): GAGVSQSPRYKVAKRGQDVALRCDPISGHVSLFWYQQALGQGPEFLTYFQNEAQLDKSGLPSDRFFAERPEGSVSTLKIQRTQQEDSAVYLCASSLAPGQGLIFYNEQFFGPGTRLTVL.

There are a few counts of this clonotype. The chain carries TRBV12-3 or TRBV12-4 and TRBJ2-4, with 7 bases lining up with TRBD1. V lost 3 bases and J lost 14; bases outside the gene matches: 10. The CDR3 length is 13 residues. In nucleotides, the CDR3 is TGTGCCAGCAGTTTGAGGGACAGTGGTGAAGAGTACTTC. As protein: CASSLRDSGEEYF.

V gene TRBV12-3 or TRBV12-4 combines with J gene TRBJ2-5; 9 bases are a match to TRBD1. The CDR3 has 15 amino acids. V dropped 1 base and J dropped 4; count of bases not matched to a gene: 4. The CDR3 DNA reads TGTGCCAGCAGTTTAGTACAGGGGGCGGCAGAGACCCAGTACTTC. Translation gives CASSLVQGAAETQYF.

The chain links TRBV7-9 to TRBJ2-1, with a weak D call TRBD2 (7 bases). V was trimmed by 8 bases and J by 10 bases, leaving 9 bases between them. This CDR3 region has 10 residues. Per germline, CDR1 SEHNR and CDR2 FQNEAQ (reference sequence). The CDR3 spells CASGGGEQFF. The CDR3 DNA reads TGTGCCAGCGGGGGGGGCGAGCAGTTCTTC.

This clonotype was seen many times. V gene TRBV12-3 or TRBV12-4 combines with J gene TRBJ2-7; 11 bases are shared with TRBD2. CDR3 length equals 14 residues. Trimming at V came to 7 bases and at J to 3 bases, leaving 5 bases not matched to a gene. This CDR3 reads CASTRLAGSYEQYF. As DNA, the CDR3 is TGTGCCAGCACCCGACTAGCGGGGAGCTACGAGCAGTACTTC.

The rearrangement joins TRBV10-2 to TRBJ2-2, with D unclear. CDR3 size: 12 residues. V was shortened by 8 bases and J by 4 bases, with 8 bases between the two germline ends. Germline values: CDR1 WSHSY, CDR2 SAAADI. CDR3 loop: CASLRVTGELFF. CDR3 in DNA: TGCGCCAGCCTTCGCGTCACCGGGGAGCTGTTTTTT.

This clonotype was seen at least ten times. No DNA is shown, since the ends of the CDR3 on it are uncertain; the CDR3 is the one TCRdb lists. The rearrangement joins TRBV20-1 to TRBJ1-1; the listed D gene, TRBD1, was not tested against the DNA. In germline, CDR1 is DFQATT, CDR2 SNEGSKA (reference sequence). A total of 14 residues make up the CDR3, ends included. The CDR3 sequence is CSARDIDSEAFFRF.

In this sample, this clonotype turned up many times. The chain is built from TRBV20-1 and TRBJ2-5; the match to TRBD2 covers 13 bases. Germline loops: CDR1 DFQATT, CDR2 SNEGSKA (reference sequence). The CDR3 sequence is 15 residues long. Trimming cost V 6 bases and J 5 bases; bases outside gene matches: 9. For the CDR3, the DNA is TGCAGTGCGATTACTAGCGGGAGGGCCTCCGAGACCCAGTACTTC. As protein: CSAITSGRASETQYF.

The rearrangement joins TRBV20-1 to TRBJ1-5; D perhaps matches TRBD1 (6 bases). The length of the CDR3 is 15 residues. Trimming removed 6 bases at V and 2 bases at J, with 17 bases between. CDR1 and CDR2 from the germline V gene are DFQATT and SNEGSKA (reference sequence). CDR3 in DNA: TGCAGTGCCAAACGCAGGGGTTATGGCAATCAGCCCCAGCATTTT. This sequence encodes CSAKRRGYGNQPQHF.

CDR3 nucleotides: TGTGCCAGCAGCTTCGCGGGAGGAGGATACAATGAGCAGTTCTTC. Translation gives CASSFAGGGYNEQFF. The chain is built from TRBV7-3 and TRBJ2-1, with TRBD2 matching over 8 bases. Germline V gives CDR1 SGHTA, CDR2 FQGTGA. The CDR3 consists of 15 residues. V was clipped by 3 bases and J by 4 bases; unmatched bases: 5.

This clonotype was seen ten or more times. The chain carries TRBV29-1 and TRBJ2-7, with D unresolved. This CDR3 contains 13 residues. CDR1 is SQVTM and CDR2 is ANQGSEA in the germline V gene. Trimming shortened V by 4 bases and J by 4 bases, and 14 bases separated the two germline ends. CDR3 sequence (DNA): TGCAGCGTTGGCGGTCCAGGTCTTTACGAGCAGTACTTC. Protein: CSVGGPGLYEQYF.

This clonotype has more than one count but fewer than ten. V and J are TRBV7-9 and TRBJ2-7, with a weak D call TRBD2 (6 bases). CDR3 length: 16 amino acids. CDR1 and CDR2 from the germline V gene are SEHNR and FQNEAQ (reference sequence). Trimming removed 4 bases at V and 0 bases at J, with 16 bases between. The CDR3 protein is CASSYLGGPSSYEQYF. CDR3 in DNA: TGTGCCAGCAGCTATCTCGGGGGACCTTCCTCCTACGAGCAGTACTTC. Full variable domain (remainder filled in from reference TRBV7-9 and TRBJ2-7): DTGVSQNPRHKITKRGQNVTFRCDPISEHNRLYWYRQTLGQGPEFLTYFQNEAQLEKSRLLSDRFSAERPKGSFSTLEIQRTEQGDSAMYLCASSYLGGPSSYEQYFGPGTRLTVT.

This clonotype appeared many times. The chain joins TRBV7-2 to TRBJ2-7; no firm D call. Trimming took 4 bases from V and 0 from J, leaving 10 bases between them. The CDR3 extends over 14 amino acids. The germline V gene encodes CDR1 SGHTA and CDR2 FQGNSA. CDR3 in amino acids: CASSSRPSSYEQYF. The CDR3 bases are TGTGCCAGCAGCTCCCGTCCGAGCTCCTACGAGCAGTACTTC.

The gene calls are TRBV6-5 and TRBJ2-7; D is uncertain. V lost 0 bases to trimming and J lost 1 base, with 10 bases between them. The germline V gene encodes CDR1 MNHEY and CDR2 SVGAGI. The CDR3 consists of 15 residues. The DNA of the CDR3 is TGTGCCAGCAGTTACTCGGTCGGGTCTTCCTACGAGCAGTACTTC. Its translation: CASSYSVGSSYEQYF.

This clonotype was picked up one time. V gene TRBV7-3 combines with J gene TRBJ2-2; D may be TRBD1 or TRBD2 (5 bases each). Per germline, CDR1 SGHTA and CDR2 FQGTGA. The CDR3 has 15 residues. The germline V and J ends were trimmed by 3 bases and 3 bases, with 11 bases remaining between them. CDR3: CASSLGTAYTGELFF. Here the CDR3 DNA reads TGTGCCAGCAGCTTGGGGACCGCCTACACCGGGGAGCTGTTTTTT. Full variable domain (rest looked up from reference TRBV7-3 and TRBJ2-2): GAGVSQTPSNKVTEKGKYVELRCDPISGHTALYWYRQSLGQGPEFLIYFQGTGAADDSGLPNDRFFAVRPEGSVSTLKIQRTERGDSAVYLCASSLGTAYTGELFFGEGSRLTVL.